This T cell receptor (beta chain) was identified during a study of T cell responses to AZD1222 COVID-19 vaccine. Deletions cut 3 bases from V and 0 bases from J, with 13 bases between. CDR3 size: 16 residues. CDR1 is MNHNS and CDR2 is SASEGT in the germline V gene. Produced via immunoSEQ multiplex PCR; TCRdb's table is partial and in-frame only. This table holds approximately 110,000 clones, 70% to 90% found once. The J gene is TRBJ2-3, the V gene TRBV6-1; TRBD1 or TRBD2 may be the D gene (6 bases each). The sequencing used peripheral blood, collected 28 days after the second AZD1222 dose. This TCR was recovered from an adult who received the AZD1222 COVID-19 vaccine. The CDR3 coding sequence is TGTGCCAGCAGTGACATGTGGGGGGCAAGCACAGATACGCAGTATTTT. This encodes CASSDMWGASTDTQYF.